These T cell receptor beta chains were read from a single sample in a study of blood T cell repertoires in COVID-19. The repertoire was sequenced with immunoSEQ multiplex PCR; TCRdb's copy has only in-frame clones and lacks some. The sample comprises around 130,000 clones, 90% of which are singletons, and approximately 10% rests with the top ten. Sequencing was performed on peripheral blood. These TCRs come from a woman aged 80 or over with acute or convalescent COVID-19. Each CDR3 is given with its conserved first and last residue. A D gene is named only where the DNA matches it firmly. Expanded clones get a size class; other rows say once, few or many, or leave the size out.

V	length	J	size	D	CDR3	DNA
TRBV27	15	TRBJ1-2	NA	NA	CASSFQGQTVYGYTF	TGTGCCAGCAGTTTTCAGGGCCAGACGGTCTATGGCTACACCTTC
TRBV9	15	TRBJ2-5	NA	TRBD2	CASSPSGEGSWTQYF	TGTGCCAGCAGCCCTAGCGGGGAGGGATCTTGGACCCAGTACTTC
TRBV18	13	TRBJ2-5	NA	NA	CASSSGAQETQYF	TGTGCCAGCTCATCAGGCGCGCAAGAGACCCAGTACTTC
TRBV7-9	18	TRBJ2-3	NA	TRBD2	CASSTYAGLAGTTDTQYF	TGTGCCAGCAGCACTTACGCCGGACTAGCGGGAACCACAGATACGCAGTATTTT
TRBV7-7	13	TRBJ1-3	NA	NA	CASSPGTGNTIYF	TGTGCTAGCAGCCCCGGGACAGGAAACACCATATATTTT
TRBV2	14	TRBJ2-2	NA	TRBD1	CASNSDRATGELFF	TGTGCCAGCAATTCGGACAGGGCAACCGGGGAGCTGTTTTTT
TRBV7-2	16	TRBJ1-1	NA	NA	CASSFLVRGGNTEAFF	TGTGCCAGCAGCTTCTTAGTGAGGGGAGGGAACACTGAAGCTTTCTTT
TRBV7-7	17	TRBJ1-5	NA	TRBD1	CASSLPRDSNSNQPQHF	TGTGCTAGCAGCTTACCCCGGGACAGCAATAGCAATCAGCCCCAGCATTTT
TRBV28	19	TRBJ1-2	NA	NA	CASRAPPGESGRTSYGYTF	TGTGCCAGCAGAGCCCCCCCAGGGGAGTCGGGAAGAACTAGCTATGGCTACACCTTC
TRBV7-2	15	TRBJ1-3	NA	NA	CASSLGSNSGNTIYF	TGTGCCAGCAGCTTAGGCAGTAACTCTGGAAACACCATATATTTT
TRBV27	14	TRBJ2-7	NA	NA	CASRYGLPPYEQYF	TGTGCCAGCAGATACGGACTACCCCCCTACGAGCAGTACTTC
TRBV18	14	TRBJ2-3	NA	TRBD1	CASSPPEKGQWLSW	TGTGCCAGCTCACCACCTGAGAAGGGACAGTGGCTTAGTTGG
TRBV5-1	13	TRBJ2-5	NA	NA	CASSHGGKETQYF	TGCGCCAGCAGCCATGGGGGGAAAGAGACCCAGTACTTC
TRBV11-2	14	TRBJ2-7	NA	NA	CASSLRSRGYEQYF	TGTGCCAGCAGCCTCAGGTCCAGGGGCTACGAGCAGTACTTC
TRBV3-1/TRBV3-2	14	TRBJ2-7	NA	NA	CASSQDWQSYEQYF	TGTGCCAGCAGCCAAGATTGGCAATCCTACGAGCAGTACTTC
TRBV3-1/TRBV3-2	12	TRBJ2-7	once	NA	CASSPSAGEQYF	TGTGCCAGCAGCCCCTCAGCGGGCGAGCAGTACTTC
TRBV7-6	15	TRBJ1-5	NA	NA	CASSPGGGAGQPQHF	TGTGCCAGCAGCCCAGGTGGGGGCGCCGGGCAGCCCCAGCATTTT
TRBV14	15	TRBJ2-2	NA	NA	CASSQVLGATGELFF	TGTGCCAGCAGCCAAGTTCTTGGGGCCACCGGGGAGCTGTTTTTT
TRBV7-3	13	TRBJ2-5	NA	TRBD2	CASSPTSGGPLHF	TGTGCCAGCAGCCCTACTAGCGGGGGGCCCCTGCACTTC
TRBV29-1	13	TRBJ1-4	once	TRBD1	CSAKTGPREKLFF	TGCAGCGCCAAGACAGGGCCGAGGGAAAAACTGTTTTTT
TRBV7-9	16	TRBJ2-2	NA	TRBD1	CASSLSGTGTTGELFF	TGTGCCAGCAGCTTATCCGGGACAGGTACAACGGGAGAGCTGTTTTTT
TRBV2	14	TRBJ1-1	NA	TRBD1	CASSEDRSNTEAFF	TGTGCCAGCAGTGAGGACAGGTCGAACACTGAAGCTTTCTTT